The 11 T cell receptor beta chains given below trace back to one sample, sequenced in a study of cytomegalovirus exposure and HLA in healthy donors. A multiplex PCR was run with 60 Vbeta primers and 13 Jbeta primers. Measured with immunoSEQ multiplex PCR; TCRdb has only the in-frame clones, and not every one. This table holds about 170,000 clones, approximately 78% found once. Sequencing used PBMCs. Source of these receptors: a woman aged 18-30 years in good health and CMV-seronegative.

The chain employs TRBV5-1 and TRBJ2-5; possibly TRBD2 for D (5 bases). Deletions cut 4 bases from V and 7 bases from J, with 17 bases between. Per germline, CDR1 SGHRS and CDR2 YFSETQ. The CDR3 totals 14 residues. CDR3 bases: TGCGCCAGCAGCAAAACTAGTTCAAGAGGGACCCAGTACTTC. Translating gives CASSKTSSRGTQYF.

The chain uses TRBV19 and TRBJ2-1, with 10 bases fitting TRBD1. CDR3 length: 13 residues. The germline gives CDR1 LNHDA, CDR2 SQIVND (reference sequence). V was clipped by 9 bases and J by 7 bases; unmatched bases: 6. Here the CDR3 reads CASDRGQVNEQFF. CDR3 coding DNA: TGTGCCAGCGACAGGGGGCAAGTAAATGAGCAGTTCTTC.

The CDR3 DNA is TGTGCCAGCAGTTCACCAACAGGGGACAACTATGGCTACACCTTC. The encoded protein is CASSSPTGDNYGYTF. The chain is built from TRBV28 and TRBJ1-2, with TRBD1 matching over 7 bases. The CDR3 length is 15 residues. Germline V gives CDR1 MDHEN, CDR2 SYDVKM. V lost 4 bases to trimming and J lost 2 bases; unmatched junction nucleotides: 7.

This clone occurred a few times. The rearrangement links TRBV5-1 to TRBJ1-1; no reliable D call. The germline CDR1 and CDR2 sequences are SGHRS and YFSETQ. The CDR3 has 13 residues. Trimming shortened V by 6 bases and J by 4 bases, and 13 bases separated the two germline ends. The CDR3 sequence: CASTSQEGTEAFF. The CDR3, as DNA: TGCGCCAGCACATCTCAGGAGGGCACTGAAGCTTTCTTT.

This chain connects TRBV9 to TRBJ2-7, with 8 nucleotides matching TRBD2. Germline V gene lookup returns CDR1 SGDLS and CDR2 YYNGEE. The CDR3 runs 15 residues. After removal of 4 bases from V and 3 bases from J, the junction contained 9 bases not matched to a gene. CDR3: CASSPRLAGIYEQYF. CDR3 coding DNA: TGTGCCAGCAGCCCCCGGCTAGCGGGCATCTACGAGCAGTACTTC.

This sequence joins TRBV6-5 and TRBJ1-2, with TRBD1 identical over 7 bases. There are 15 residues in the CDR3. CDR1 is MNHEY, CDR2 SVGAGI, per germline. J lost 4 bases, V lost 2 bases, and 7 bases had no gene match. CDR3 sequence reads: CASSYSLSGGYGYTF. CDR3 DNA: TGTGCCAGCAGTTACAGTCTTTCAGGGGGCTATGGCTACACCTTC.

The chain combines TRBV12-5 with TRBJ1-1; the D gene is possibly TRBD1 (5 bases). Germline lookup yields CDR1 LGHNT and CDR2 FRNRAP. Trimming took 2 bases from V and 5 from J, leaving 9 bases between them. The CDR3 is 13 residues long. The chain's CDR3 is CASGLRGGTEAFF. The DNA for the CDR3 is TGTGCTAGTGGTTTGCGGGGGGGAACTGAAGCTTTCTTT. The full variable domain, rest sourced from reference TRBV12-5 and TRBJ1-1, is DARVTQTPRHKVTEMGQEVTMRCQPILGHNTVFWYRQTMMQGLELLAYFRNRAPLDDSGMPKDRFSAEMPDATLATLKIQPSEPRDSAVYFCASGLRGGTEAFFGQGTRLTVV.

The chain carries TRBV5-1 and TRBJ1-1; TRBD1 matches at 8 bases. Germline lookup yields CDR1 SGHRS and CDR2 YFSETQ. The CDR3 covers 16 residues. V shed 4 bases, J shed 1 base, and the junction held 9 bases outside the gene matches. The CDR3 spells CASSLGQGTWNTEAFF. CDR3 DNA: TGCGCCAGCAGCCTAGGACAGGGTACGTGGAACACTGAAGCTTTCTTT.

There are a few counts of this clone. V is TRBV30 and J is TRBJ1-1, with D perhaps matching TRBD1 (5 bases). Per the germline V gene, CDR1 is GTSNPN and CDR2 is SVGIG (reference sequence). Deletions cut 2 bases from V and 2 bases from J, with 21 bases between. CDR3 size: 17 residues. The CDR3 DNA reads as TGTGCCTGGAGTACATCCAGACCTTATACAGGAAACACTGAAGCTTTCTTT. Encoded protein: CAWSTSRPYTGNTEAFF.

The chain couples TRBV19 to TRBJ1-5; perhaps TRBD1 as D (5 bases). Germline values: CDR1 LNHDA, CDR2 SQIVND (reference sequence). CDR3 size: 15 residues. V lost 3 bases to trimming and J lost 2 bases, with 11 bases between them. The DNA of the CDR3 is TGTGCCAGTAGTATGGGGGGAAGGGGCAATCAGCCCCAGCATTTT. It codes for CASSMGGRGNQPQHF.

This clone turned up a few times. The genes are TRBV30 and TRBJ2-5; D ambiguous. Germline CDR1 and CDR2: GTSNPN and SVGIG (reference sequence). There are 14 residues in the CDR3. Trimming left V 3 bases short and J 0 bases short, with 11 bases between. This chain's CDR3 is CAWRRLLYQETQYF. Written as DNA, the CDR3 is TGTGCCTGGAGGCGCCTTCTGTACCAAGAGACCCAGTACTTC.